This T cell receptor (beta chain) was sequenced for a study of cytomegalovirus exposure and HLA in healthy donors. Study-wide results and caveats: Later analysis identified 15,000 to 20,000 TCR beta sequences associated with HLA alleles, using a false discovery rate threshold of 0.05. A later analysis by the authors found several of the most significant clusters apparently linked to common viral pathogens.

This cohort consisted of healthy bone marrow donors. The PCR used 60 Vbeta and 13 Jbeta primers. Produced via immunoSEQ multiplex PCR; TCRdb's table is partial and in-frame only. Of 100,000 to 150,000 clones in the sample, about 79% were seen once. Comment on this clone: What it recognizes is unknown.

This clonotype was sampled from a man aged 50 to 59 in good health and CMV-seronegative. Material: PBMCs.

CDR3 nucleotides: TGTGCCAGTAGTATAGACTTCTTTTGGCAGGAGGAGGGCAATCAGCCCCAGCATTTT. This translates into CASSIDFFWQEEGNQPQHF. The rearrangement uses TRBV19 and TRBJ1-5; D remains unclear. The CDR3 covers 19 residues. With 0 bases removed from V and 2 bases from J, the gap between germline ends came to 20 bases. Germline V CDR1 and CDR2: LNHDA, SQIVND (reference sequence).